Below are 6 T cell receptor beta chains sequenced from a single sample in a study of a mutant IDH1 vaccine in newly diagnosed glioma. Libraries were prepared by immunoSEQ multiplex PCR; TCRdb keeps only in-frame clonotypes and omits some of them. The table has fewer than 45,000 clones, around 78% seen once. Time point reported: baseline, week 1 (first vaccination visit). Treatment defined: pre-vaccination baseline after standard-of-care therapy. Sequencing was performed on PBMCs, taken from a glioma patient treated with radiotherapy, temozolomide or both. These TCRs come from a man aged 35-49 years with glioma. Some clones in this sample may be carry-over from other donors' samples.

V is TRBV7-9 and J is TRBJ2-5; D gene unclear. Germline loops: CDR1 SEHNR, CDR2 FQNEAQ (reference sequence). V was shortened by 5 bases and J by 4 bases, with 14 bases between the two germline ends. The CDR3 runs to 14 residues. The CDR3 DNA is TGTGCCAGCAGCCCACCGTCTATCGGAGAGACCCAGTACTTC. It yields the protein CASSPPSIGETQYF.

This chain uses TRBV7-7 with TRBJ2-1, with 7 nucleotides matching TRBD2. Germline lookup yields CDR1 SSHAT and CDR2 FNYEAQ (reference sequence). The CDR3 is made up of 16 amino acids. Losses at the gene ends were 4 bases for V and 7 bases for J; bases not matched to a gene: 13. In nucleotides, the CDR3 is TGTGCCAGCAGCTCCGGCGCGGCTAGCGGTAAAAATGAGCAGTTCTTC. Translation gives CASSSGAASGKNEQFF.

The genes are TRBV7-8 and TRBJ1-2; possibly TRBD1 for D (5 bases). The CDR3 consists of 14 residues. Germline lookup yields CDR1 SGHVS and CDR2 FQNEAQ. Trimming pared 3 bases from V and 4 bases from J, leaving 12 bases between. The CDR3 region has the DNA TGTGCCAGCAGCTTCCGCGGGACTTCCTATGGCTACACCTTC. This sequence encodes CASSFRGTSYGYTF.

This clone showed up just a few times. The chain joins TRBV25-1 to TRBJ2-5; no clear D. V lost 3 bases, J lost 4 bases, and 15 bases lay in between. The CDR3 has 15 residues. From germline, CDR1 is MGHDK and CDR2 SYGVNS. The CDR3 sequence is CASSDLTKTPETQYF. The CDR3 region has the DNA TGTGCCAGCAGTGACCTGACAAAAACTCCAGAGACCCAGTACTTC.

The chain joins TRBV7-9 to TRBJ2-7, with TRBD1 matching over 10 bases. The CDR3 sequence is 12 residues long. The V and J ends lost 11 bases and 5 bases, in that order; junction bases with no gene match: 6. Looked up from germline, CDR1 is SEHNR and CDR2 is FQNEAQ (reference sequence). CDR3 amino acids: CAWGQGNHEQYF. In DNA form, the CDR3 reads TGTGCCTGGGGACAGGGGAACCACGAGCAGTACTTC.

The DNA of the CDR3 is TGTGCCAGTAGTATAAGCGCGCACGTTTCCTACGAGCAGTACTTC. It is translated as CASSISAHVSYEQYF. The rearrangement uses TRBV19 and TRBJ2-7; D unclear. The ends were cut back, 2 bases at V and 1 base at J, with 12 bases in the middle. The CDR3 covers 15 residues. Germline V gene lookup returns CDR1 LNHDA and CDR2 SQIVND (reference sequence).